This passage covers 18 T cell receptor beta chains from one sample sequenced in a study of shared clonotypes between healthy human individuals. Clones were sequenced by immunoSEQ multiplex PCR, and TCRdb holds only the in-frame ones, with some missing. There are hundreds of thousands of clones in the sample; about 85% occur only once, and roughly 13% lies in the top ten. The sequencing sample was made of PBMCs. Source of these receptors: a woman in her forties in good health. Some clones in this sample may be carry-over from other donors' samples.

This chain joins TRBV2 and TRBJ2-7; 10 bases are shared with TRBD2. V trimming: 9 bases; J trimming: 3 bases; junction bases outside the gene matches: 5. CDR1 is SNHLY and CDR2 is FYNNEI in the germline V gene. The CDR3 loop spans 13 amino acids. This CDR3 reads CASTSGTIYEQYF. The DNA of the CDR3 is TGTGCCAGTACTAGCGGGACTATCTACGAGCAGTACTTC.

The chain is built from TRBV7-9 and TRBJ1-1; perhaps TRBD1 as D (5 bases). From germline, CDR1 is SEHNR and CDR2 FQNEAQ (reference sequence). The ends were cut back, 6 bases at V and 8 bases at J, with 16 bases in the middle. The CDR3 is made up of 13 amino acids. In nucleotides, the CDR3 is TGTGCCAGCAGTGTACGTTTTGACAGCGAAGCTTTCTTT. The encoded protein is CASSVRFDSEAFF. The full variable domain, with the rest looked up from reference TRBV7-9 and TRBJ1-1, is DTGVSQNPRHKITKRGQNVTFRCDPISEHNRLYWYRQTLGQGPEFLTYFQNEAQLEKSRLLSDRFSAERPKGSFSTLEIQRTEQGDSAMYLCASSVRFDSEAFFGQGTRLTVV.

The V call is TRBV18, the J call TRBJ2-5; D is perhaps TRBD1 (6 bases). The germline V gene encodes CDR1 KGHSH and CDR2 LQKENI. V gave up 3 bases and J gave up 5 bases, with 13 bases separating them. The CDR3 runs to 14 residues. The CDR3 protein is CASSPNTGIETQYF. CDR3 nucleotide sequence: TGTGCCAGCTCACCCAACACAGGGATCGAGACCCAGTACTTC.

The rearrangement links TRBV28 to TRBJ2-7; 9 bases match TRBD1. Germline CDR1 MDHEN, CDR2 SYDVKM. The CDR3 spans 14 residues. Losses at the gene ends were 10 bases for V and 5 bases for J; bases not matched to a gene: 12. The DNA of the CDR3 is TGTGCCACCGTTACCGGGGACAGGGTCCACGAGCAGTACTTC. The encoded protein is CATVTGDRVHEQYF. The full variable domain, its missing parts supplied by reference TRBV28 and TRBJ2-7, is DVKVTQSSRYLVKRTGEKVFLECVQDMDHENMFWYRQDPGLGLRLIYFSYDVKMKEKGDIPEGYSVSREKKERFSLILESASTNQTSMYLCATVTGDRVHEQYFGPGTRLTVT.

The chain uses TRBV28 and TRBJ1-2, with D maybe TRBD1 (5 bases). The length of the CDR3 is 13 residues. V was shortened by 7 bases and J by 2 bases, with 11 bases between the two germline ends. Per the germline V gene, CDR1 is MDHEN and CDR2 is SYDVKM. The CDR3 DNA follows: TGTGCCAGCATCAGTGGGACGAACTATGGCTACACCTTC. This sequence encodes CASISGTNYGYTF.

The V gene is TRBV11-2, the J gene TRBJ2-1; D unclear. The germline V gene has CDR1 SGHAT and CDR2 FQNNGV. V lost 0 bases and J 12 bases, leaving 12 bases between the germline ends. The length of the CDR3 is 13 residues. The CDR3 is CASSLERVGAQFF. The CDR3 DNA follows: TGTGCCAGCAGCTTAGAACGGGTTGGTGCGCAGTTCTTC.

This clone was detected once. The chain is built from TRBV19 and TRBJ1-3; 7 nucleotides line up with TRBD1. Trimming at V came to 3 bases and at J to 2 bases, leaving 10 bases not matched to a gene. CDR3 length: 17 amino acids. Germline CDR1 is LNHDA and CDR2 is SQIVND (reference sequence). For the CDR3, the DNA is TGTGCCAGTAGTATGTTAGGGGGACAGTCGGCTGGAAACACCATATATTTT. Residues: CASSMLGGQSAGNTIYF.

The rearrangement joins TRBV6-1 to TRBJ2-3; D is uncertain. V was pared by 1 base and J by 5 bases, with 10 bases between. Germline V gives CDR1 MNHNS, CDR2 SASEGT. This CDR3 has 14 amino acids. The CDR3 here is CASSEGAQGDTQYF. The CDR3 DNA reads as TGTGCCAGCAGTGAAGGGGCCCAAGGAGATACGCAGTATTTT.

This sequence joins TRBV12-1 and TRBJ1-5. TRBV12-1 is a documented pseudogene. The CDR3 loop spans 16 amino acids. The CDR3 spells CASSFPGPPKNQPQHF. The CDR3 nucleotides are TGTGCCAGCAGCTTTCCCGGGCCCCCCAAGAATCAGCCCCAGCATTTT.

This clone showed up just a few times. The rearrangement joins TRBV19 to TRBJ2-1; TRBD1 matches at 10 bases. The germline V gene encodes CDR1 LNHDA and CDR2 SQIVND (reference sequence). The CDR3 extends over 16 amino acids. V shed 3 bases and J 4 bases; nucleotides not matched to a gene: 6. The CDR3 nucleotides read TGTGCCAGTAGTATCCCCGGGACAGGGGCGTACAATGAGCAGTTCTTC. Translating it yields CASSIPGTGAYNEQFF.

The chain employs TRBV7-9 and TRBJ1-3; D is possibly TRBD1 (5 bases). The CDR3 has 15 amino acids. Germline assignment: CDR1 SEHNR and CDR2 FQNEAQ (reference sequence). V lost 1 base and J lost 2, with 9 bases in between. CDR3 in amino acids: CASSLGGGTGNTIYF. CDR3 sequence (DNA): TGTGCCAGCAGCTTAGGCGGGGGTACTGGAAACACCATATATTTT.

The J gene is TRBJ1-6, the V gene TRBV4-3; D unclear. The V end lost 8 bases, the J end lost 4 bases, and 9 bases lay between the germline ends. In germline, CDR1 is LGHNA, CDR2 YSLEER. The length of the CDR3 is 13 residues. The CDR3 coding sequence is TGCGCCAGCTCGAGGGATTATAATTCACCCCTCCACTTT. Its protein product is CASSRDYNSPLHF.

The V call is TRBV15, the J call TRBJ2-7; D assignment may be TRBD1 or TRBD2 (5 bases each). CDR3 length equals 13 residues. Germline V gene sequence: CDR1 LNHNV, CDR2 YYDKDF (reference sequence). Trimming stripped 3 bases from V and 4 bases from J, with 10 bases between. CDR3 coding DNA: TGTGCCACCAGCAGGGGGGTAGGGTACGAGCAGTACTTC. It is translated as CATSRGVGYEQYF.

Remarks on this clone: At the DNA level, this CDR3 is encoded by other sequences in the same sample as well. The chain is built from TRBV9 and TRBJ1-1; D unclear. Germline V lookup: CDR1 SGDLS, CDR2 YYNGEE. The CDR3 length is 15 residues. V was clipped by 4 bases and J by 2 bases, with 15 bases between them. This CDR3 is CASSPRPGLNTEAFF. CDR3 in DNA: TGTGCCAGCAGCCCGAGACCGGGGTTAAACACTGAAGCTTTCTTT. Using reference TRBV9 and TRBJ1-1 for the parts outside the CDR3, the full variable domain is DSGVTQTPKHLITATGQRVTLRCSPRSGDLSVYWYQQSLDQGLQFLIQYYNGEERAKGNILERFSAQQFPDLHSELNLSSLELGDSALYFCASSPRPGLNTEAFFGQGTRLTVV.

The CDR3 region has the DNA TGTGCCAGCAGCCCCGGGACAAAGAACACTGAAGCTTTCTTT. Translated, it gives CASSPGTKNTEAFF. The chain joins TRBV7-8 to TRBJ1-1; a weak D match, TRBD1 (6 bases). Germline CDR1 SGHVS, CDR2 FQNEAQ. V was shortened by 5 bases and J by 1 base, with 11 bases between the two germline ends. CDR3 length equals 14 residues.

This clone was seen only a few times. The V gene is TRBV2, the J gene TRBJ1-1, with 11 bases lining up with TRBD1. The germline V gene encodes CDR1 SNHLY and CDR2 FYNNEI. The CDR3 is 14 amino acids. V lost 8 bases, J lost 5 bases, and 7 bases stayed unmatched. CDR3 sequence reads: CASGQGAFRTEAFF. The CDR3 DNA is TGTGCCAGCGGACAGGGGGCCTTTAGGACTGAAGCTTTCTTT.

The chain carries TRBV7-2 and TRBJ2-7; D remains ambiguous. V was cut by 4 bases and J by 3 bases, with 16 bases left in between. Germline V gives CDR1 SGHTA, CDR2 FQGNSA. The CDR3 is 15 amino acids. The CDR3 nucleotides are TGTGCCAGCAGCTCTGGTAACTTTGGGTTCTACGAGCAGTACTTC. Protein sequence: CASSSGNFGFYEQYF. Full variable domain (outside the CDR3, taken from reference TRBV7-2 and TRBJ2-7): GAGVSQSPSNKVTEKGKDVELRCDPISGHTALYWYRQSLGQGLEFLIYFQGNSAPDKSGLPSDRFSAERTGGSVSTLTIQRTQQEDSAVYLCASSSGNFGFYEQYFGPGTRLTVT.

For the CDR3, the DNA is TGTGCCAGCAGTGACTCGAACACAGATACGCAGTATTTT. The encoded protein is CASSDSNTDTQYF. The chain has TRBV6-4 and TRBJ2-3; D is uncertain. This CDR3 has 13 amino acids. Trimming took off 0 bases at V and 2 bases at J, with 3 bases between the two ends. CDR1 MRHNA and CDR2 SNTAGT come from the germline V gene.